The TCR beta chain described here comes from a study of blood T cell repertoires in COVID-19. Study information: COVID-19 samples from acute and convalescent phases originated in the United States, Italy and Spain. Sources were T cells, B-cell-depleted T cells, or PBMCs; the material itself was cDNA or gDNA.

V lost 5 bases, J lost 7 bases, and 16 bases stayed unmatched. CDR1 is SGHNT, CDR2 YYREEE, per germline (reference sequence). The CDR3 runs 16 residues. Per the original methods: Reference gene primer amplification gave estimated nucleated cell counts. Assay used: immunoSEQ multiplex PCR; TCRdb lists only in-frame clones, some missing. Clone size and the V and J calls come from that table; the DNA yielded D and trimming. The repertoire holds 130,000 to 150,000 clones, with around 80% as singletons. Specimen: peripheral blood. This TCR was recovered from a human donor in a cohort sampled during active COVID-19. This chain uses TRBV5-4 with TRBJ1-2, with TRBD1 identical over 8 bases. CDR3 nucleotide sequence: TGTGCCAGCAGTACCGGGACAGGAGGAGGGATTCGTGGCTACACCTTC. Amino acid sequence: CASSTGTGGGIRGYTF.